The present T cell receptor (beta chain) was sequenced within a study of cytomegalovirus exposure and HLA in healthy donors (dated by TCRdb to between 2016 and 2019). With respect to the entire study: According to a later analysis, the roughly 130 validation repertoires were produced on the same platform as the roughly 600 repertoires of the first cohort. In addition to the first cohort of roughly 670 subjects, a separate validation cohort of some 120 different subjects was used. The study was designed to test whether signatures of past pathogen exposure could be identified by cataloging public T cell receptors. To predict cytomegalovirus infection status, the study combined high-throughput TCR immunosequencing, statistical association of individual TCRs with disease status, and machine learning. Results and caveats for the whole study, not just this receptor: Most TCR sequences were observed very rarely across donors, whereas some public TCRs were present in many individuals. The classifier was reported to diagnose cytomegalovirus status with high specificity and sensitivity in both the original cohort and the validation cohort. In a later analysis, TCRs clustered in the first cohort were found to also tend to co-occur in the roughly 120 validation repertoires, with approximately 93% of cluster scores above 0. It was suggested by the authors that the approach could potentially be generalized to other disease states and immunological phenotypes. All 130 or so repertoires were used to score co-occurrence in the validation cohort in a later analysis, because that analysis had no HLA typing for the cohort. In vitro tests confirmed that a few of the cytomegalovirus-associated TCR beta chains recognize cytomegalovirus antigens. The study gave a list of 150 to 200 TCR beta chains associated with cytomegalovirus.

The method behind the library was the immunoSEQ multiplex PCR assay. In the original analysis: A statistical classification framework was built for diagnosing cytomegalovirus status from the catalog of TCR beta chain sequences. The source is immuneACCESS, and TCRdb retained only in-frame sequences with V and J called. Part of the clones is not carried over; for the studies checked, unresolved V genes explain less than half of this, and the remainder is unexplained. The V and J calls and clone size come from that table; D and trimming were worked out from the DNA. The sample includes about 150,000 clones, with about 89% observed a single time. The ten most abundant clones make up more than 2.5% of the sample. This clone was seen just once. Its antigen has not been determined. No clone much larger than this one lies a single base away; base qualities are absent. The donors were included in the validation cohort of roughly 130 subjects, a group kept apart from the approximately 650-subject first cohort.

This TCR derives from a woman between 18 and 30 years old in good health and CMV-seropositive. The sample consisted of PBMCs.

The DNA is as follows: TGTGCCAGCAGCTCCAGGGGACCGAGCTCCTACAATGAGCAGTTCTTC. Its protein reads: CASSSRGPSSYNEQFF. The rearrangement joined TRBV5-5 to TRBJ2-1; TRBD1 is a possible D gene, resting on 6 matching bases. Trimming removed 3 bases from V and 0 bases from J, leaving 13 bases between the germline ends. Its CDR3 holds 16 amino acids, cysteine through phenylalanine. Just CDR3 DNA is preserved here, 48 bases in frame from base 1. According to the germline V gene (reference sequence), CDR1 reads SGHKS and CDR2 reads YYEKEE. Extended through the reference TRBV5-5 and TRBJ2-1 proteins, this CDR3 yields the full variable domain: DAGVTQSPTHLIKTRGQQVTLRCSPISGHKSVSWYQQVLGQGPQFIFQYYEKEERGRGNFPDRFSARQFPNYSSELNVNALLLGDSALYLCASSSRGPSSYNEQFFGPGTRLTVL.